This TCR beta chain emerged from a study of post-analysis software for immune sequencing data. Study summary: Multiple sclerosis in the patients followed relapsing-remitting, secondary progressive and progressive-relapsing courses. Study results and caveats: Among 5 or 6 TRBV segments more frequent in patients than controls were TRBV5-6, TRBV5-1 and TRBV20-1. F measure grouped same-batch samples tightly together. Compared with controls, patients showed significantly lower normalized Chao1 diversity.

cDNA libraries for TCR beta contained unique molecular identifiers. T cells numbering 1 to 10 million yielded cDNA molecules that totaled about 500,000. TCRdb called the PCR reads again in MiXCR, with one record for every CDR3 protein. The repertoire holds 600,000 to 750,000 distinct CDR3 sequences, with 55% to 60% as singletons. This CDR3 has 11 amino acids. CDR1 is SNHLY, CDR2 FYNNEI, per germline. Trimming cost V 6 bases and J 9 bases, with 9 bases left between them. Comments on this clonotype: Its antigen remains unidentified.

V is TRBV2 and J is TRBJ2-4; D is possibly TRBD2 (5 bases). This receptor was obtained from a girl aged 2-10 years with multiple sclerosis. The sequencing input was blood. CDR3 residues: CASRLLGIQYF. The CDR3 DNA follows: TGTGCCAGCAGACTACTAGGCATTCAGTACTTC.